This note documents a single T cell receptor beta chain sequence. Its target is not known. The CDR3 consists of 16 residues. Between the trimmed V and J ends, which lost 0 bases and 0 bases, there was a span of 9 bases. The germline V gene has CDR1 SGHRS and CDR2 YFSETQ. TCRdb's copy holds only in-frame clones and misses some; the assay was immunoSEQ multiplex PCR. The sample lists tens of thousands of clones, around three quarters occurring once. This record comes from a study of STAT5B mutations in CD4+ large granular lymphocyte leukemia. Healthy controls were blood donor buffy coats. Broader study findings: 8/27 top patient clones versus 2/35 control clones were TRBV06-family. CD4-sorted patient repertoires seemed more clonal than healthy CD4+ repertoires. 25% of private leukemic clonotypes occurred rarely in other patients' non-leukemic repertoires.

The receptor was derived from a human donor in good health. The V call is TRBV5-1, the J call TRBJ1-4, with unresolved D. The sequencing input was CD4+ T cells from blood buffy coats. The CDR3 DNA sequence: TGCGCCAGCAGCTTGGCCTTGGGGTCAACTAATGAAAAACTGTTTTTT. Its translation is CASSLALGSTNEKLFF.